Shown below are 25 T cell receptor beta chains from a single sample sequenced in a study of OX40 agonist ivuxolimab in advanced cancers. Profiled with immunoSEQ multiplex PCR; TCRdb holds only in-frame clones, not every one. The sample contains around 80,000 clones, about 85% of which appear only once. This material consisted of CD4+ or CD8+ T cells sorted from blood, taken in a trial of the OX40 agonist ivuxolimab. The receptors derive from an adult with an advanced solid tumor such as melanoma, head and neck, liver or kidney cancer.

CDR3 nucleotides: TGTGCCAGTAGACCTCAAGGGGGGCGATTTGGCTACACCTTC. Amino acids: CASRPQGGRFGYTF. The gene calls are TRBV19 and TRBJ1-2, with a possible D match to TRBD1 (6 bases). CDR1 and CDR2 from the germline V gene are LNHDA and SQIVND (reference sequence). Trimming pared 6 bases from V and 7 bases from J, leaving 18 bases between. This CDR3 region has 14 residues.

The chain uses TRBV29-1 and TRBJ1-2, with D unresolved. The CDR3 sequence is 16 residues long. Trimming took 0 bases from V and 8 from J, leaving 22 bases between them. The V gene's germline CDR1 is SQVTM and CDR2 ANQGSEA. The CDR3 region is CSVEDRPGPPSGGYTF. CDR3 DNA sequence: TGCAGCGTTGAAGATCGCCCGGGCCCCCCCTCGGGCGGCTACACCTTC.

This chain uses TRBV5-3 with TRBJ2-1, with 14 bases that match TRBD2. TRBV5-3 is designated an ORF whose function remains uncertain. CDR3 length: 16 residues. The ends lost 3 bases at V and 11 bases at J; junction bases unmatched: 10. The CDR3 DNA reads as TGTGCCAGAAGCTGGGGGACTAGCGGGAGCGAGTGGAAGCAGTTCTTC. Amino acids: CARSWGTSGSEWKQFF.

The rearrangement links TRBV5-8 to TRBJ1-4; 8 bases are shared with TRBD1. The V segment lost 6 bases and the J segment 0 bases; nucleotides outside the gene matches: 13. Germline CDR1 reads SGHTS; CDR2 reads YDEGEE. The CDR3 loop spans 18 amino acids. CDR3 coding DNA: TGTGCCAGCACACCCCTCCAGGGGGCGATTGCAACTAATGAAAAACTGTTTTTT. Translation gives CASTPLQGAIATNEKLFF.

The chain links TRBV9 to TRBJ2-7; 8 nucleotides match TRBD1. This CDR3 comprises 16 residues. Germline CDR1 SGDLS, CDR2 YYNGEE. V dropped 0 bases and J dropped 4; count of bases not matched to a gene: 9. Here the CDR3 reads CASSVGTGGILYEQYF. The DNA for the CDR3 is TGTGCCAGCAGCGTAGGAACAGGGGGTATATTATACGAGCAGTACTTC. Looking up the rest from reference TRBV9 and TRBJ2-7 gives the full variable domain: DSGVTQTPKHLITATGQRVTLRCSPRSGDLSVYWYQQSLDQGLQFLIQYYNGEERAKGNILERFSAQQFPDLHSELNLSSLELGDSALYFCASSVGTGGILYEQYFGPGTRLTVT.

Of note for this clone: Other DNA sequences in the same sample also yield this CDR3. The chain is built from TRBV6-5 and TRBJ1-1; 10 bases fit TRBD1. J lost 5 bases, V lost 6 bases, and 9 bases had no gene match. Germline CDR1 is MNHEY and CDR2 is SVGAGI. The CDR3 is made up of 15 amino acids. The CDR3, as DNA: TGTGCCAGCAGGCGCACCGGGACAGGGGATACTGAAGCTTTCTTT. It translates to CASRRTGTGDTEAFF.

This clone was seen just once. The chain recombines TRBV19 with TRBJ2-7; 10 nucleotides line up with TRBD2. V shed 5 bases, J shed 9 bases, and the junction held 25 bases outside the gene matches. Germline CDR1 LNHDA, CDR2 SQIVND (reference sequence). The CDR3 extends over 19 amino acids. The CDR3: CASSLQGGTTSGKYLRQYF. CDR3 nucleotide sequence: TGTGCCAGTAGTCTACAGGGGGGGACTACTAGCGGGAAATATCTCCGGCAGTACTTC.

The V call is TRBV19, the J call TRBJ2-3; the match to TRBD1 covers 9 bases. The germline gives CDR1 LNHDA, CDR2 SQIVND (reference sequence). V gave up 10 bases and J gave up 3 bases; unmatched junction bases: 5. The CDR3 is 13 amino acids. The CDR3 nucleotides are TGTGCCATAGGGGACAGGGTTACAGATACGCAGTATTTT. Encoded protein: CAIGDRVTDTQYF. The full variable domain, with the rest looked up from reference TRBV19 and TRBJ2-3, is DGGITQSPKYLFRKEGQNVTLSCEQNLNHDAMYWYRQDPGQGLRLIYYSQIVNDFQKGDIAEGYSVSREKKESFPLTVTSAQKNPTAFYLCAIGDRVTDTQYFGPGTRLTVL.

This clone was observed a single time. The chain employs TRBV12-2 and TRBJ2-7. TRBV12-2 constitutes a pseudogene. The CDR3 is 15 amino acids. CDR3 nucleotide sequence: TGTGCAAGTCGGCCCCTGGGGTCCGCTTCCTACGAGCAGTACTTC. It specifies CASRPLGSASYEQYF.

The chain links TRBV6-4 to TRBJ2-3; 7 nucleotides agree with TRBD2. CDR1 and CDR2 (germline): MRHNA, SNTAGT. There are 15 residues in the CDR3. J gave up 3 bases and V 0 bases, and 3 bases lay outside the gene matches. CDR3 sequence: CASSDSGGRTDTQYF. The CDR3 DNA sequence: TGTGCCAGCAGTGACTCGGGGGGGAGGACAGATACGCAGTATTTT.

This clone was picked up one time. V and J are TRBV18 and TRBJ2-7; D call uncertain. V lost 2 bases to trimming and J lost 4 bases, with 12 bases between them. Germline CDR1 is KGHSH and CDR2 is LQKENI. The CDR3 is 14 residues long. CDR3 nucleotides: TGTGCCAGCTCACCAGGGAAGCAGGAATACGAGCAGTACTTC. This encodes CASSPGKQEYEQYF.

The chain is built from TRBV7-2 and TRBJ2-7, with 7 bases lining up with TRBD1. Germline loops: CDR1 SGHTA, CDR2 FQGNSA. This CDR3 spans 14 amino acids. V shed 1 base, J shed 6 bases, and the junction held 6 bases outside the gene matches. The CDR3, as DNA: TGTGCCAGCAGCTTAGAGGGCAGGGGGACCGAGCAGTACTTC. Translated, it gives CASSLEGRGTEQYF.

The chain joins TRBV5-1 to TRBJ1-1, with 9 bases that match TRBD1. This CDR3 spans 14 amino acids. V was pared by 0 bases and J by 4 bases, with 1 base of the junction left unmatched. In germline, CDR1 is SGHRS, CDR2 YFSETQ. CDR3 in amino acids: CASSLETGGTEAFF. The CDR3, as DNA: TGCGCCAGCAGCTTGGAGACAGGGGGCACTGAAGCTTTCTTT.

The chain recombines TRBV19 with TRBJ2-3; 9 nucleotides agree with TRBD2. The germline V gene encodes CDR1 LNHDA and CDR2 SQIVND (reference sequence). The length of the CDR3 is 15 residues. V trimming: 8 bases; J trimming: 10 bases; junction bases outside the gene matches: 16. The CDR3 protein is CASSRSEGLAFPQYF. The CDR3 region has the DNA TGTGCCAGTTCGAGGTCGGAAGGACTAGCGTTCCCGCAGTATTTT.

The rearrangement uses TRBV5-4 and TRBJ2-1; 9 nucleotides align to TRBD1. J gave up 4 bases and V 4 bases, and 6 bases lay outside the gene matches. This CDR3 is built from 15 residues. Germline CDR1 is SGHNT and CDR2 is YYREEE (reference sequence). CDR3 in DNA: TGTGCCAGCAGCCCTCGGACAGGGGTTTACAATGAGCAGTTCTTC. It codes for CASSPRTGVYNEQFF.

The V and J genes are TRBV18 and TRBJ2-1; 8 bases are shared with TRBD2. CDR1 KGHSH and CDR2 LQKENI come from the germline V gene. This CDR3 spans 17 amino acids. V trimming: 5 bases; J trimming: 2 bases; junction bases outside the gene matches: 11. The CDR3 reads CASSTRGAGGPYNEQFF. CDR3 nucleotides: TGTGCCAGCTCAACTCGAGGGGCGGGGGGCCCCTACAATGAGCAGTTCTTC.

This clone was detected only once. The rearrangement joins TRBV9 to TRBJ1-2, with 8 bases aligning to TRBD1. Germline V gene data show CDR1 as SGDLS and CDR2 as YYNGEE. The J segment lost 3 bases and the V segment lost 4 bases, leaving 5 bases of the junction unmatched. CDR3 size: 14 residues. CDR3 protein: CASSPTGVDYGYTF. CDR3 coding DNA: TGTGCCAGCAGCCCGACAGGGGTAGACTATGGCTACACCTTC.

The V and J genes are TRBV7-7 and TRBJ2-1, with 7 bases identical to TRBD2. J lost 8 bases, V lost 3 bases, and 7 bases had no gene match. The CDR3 sequence is 14 residues long. In germline, CDR1 is SSHAT, CDR2 FNYEAQ (reference sequence). The CDR3 DNA follows: TGTGCCAGCAGCTTGAACGGCGGGAGTGATGAGCAGTTCTTC. It translates to CASSLNGGSDEQFF.

The CDR3 is CASSLSGGREETQYF. The CDR3 DNA reads as TGTGCCAGCAGCTTATCTGGCGGGAGGGAAGAGACCCAGTACTTC. V and J are TRBV5-5 and TRBJ2-5; 9 positions match TRBD2. Germline values: CDR1 SGHKS, CDR2 YYEKEE (reference sequence). V shed 2 bases, J shed 3 bases, and the junction held 5 bases outside the gene matches. The CDR3 is 15 residues long.

CDR3 nucleotide sequence: TGTGCCAGCAGTTATAAAGGGGGCTCCTATGGCTACACCTTC. It specifies CASSYKGGSYGYTF. V and J are TRBV6-5 and TRBJ1-2; 7 bases line up with TRBD1. J was trimmed by 4 bases and V by 3 bases; bases with no gene match: 5. The CDR3 consists of 14 residues. Germline V gene sequence: CDR1 MNHEY, CDR2 SVGAGI.

This chain uses TRBV7-9 with TRBJ2-5; TRBD1 matches at 7 bases. Germline CDR1 is SEHNR and CDR2 is FQNEAQ (reference sequence). The CDR3 is 13 amino acids. Trimming at V came to 3 bases and at J to 2 bases, leaving 0 bases not matched to a gene. In nucleotides, the CDR3 is TGTGCCAGCAGCTTCAGGGGGCAAGAGACCCAGTACTTC. Amino acid sequence: CASSFRGQETQYF.

The chain is built from TRBV6-1 and TRBJ2-5; 8 bases are a match to TRBD1. This CDR3 contains 16 residues. Per germline, CDR1 MNHNS and CDR2 SASEGT. V was clipped by 3 bases and J by 6 bases; unmatched bases: 12. The CDR3 loop is CASSDSGQGAGKTQYF. The CDR3 nucleotides are TGTGCCAGCAGTGATAGTGGGCAGGGGGCAGGAAAGACCCAGTACTTC.

This clone was counted a single time. The chain joins TRBV9 to TRBJ2-1, with TRBD1 matching 12 bases. Germline V gene lookup returns CDR1 SGDLS and CDR2 YYNGEE. Losses at the gene ends were 4 bases for V and 6 bases for J; bases not matched to a gene: 8. This CDR3 spans 16 amino acids. The CDR3 spells CASSTRGQGATNEQFF. The CDR3 DNA follows: TGTGCCAGCAGCACGAGGGGACAGGGGGCGACCAATGAGCAGTTCTTC.

The CDR3 DNA reads TGCGCCAGCAGCGCGACCCCAGGGGCCCACACTGAAGCTTTCTTT. It translates to CASSATPGAHTEAFF. The chain recombines TRBV5-1 with TRBJ1-1; possible D gene TRBD1, 6 bases. CDR3 length equals 15 residues. Trimming stripped 4 bases from V and 3 bases from J, with 16 bases between. From germline, CDR1 is SGHRS and CDR2 YFSETQ.

The chain links TRBV6-5 to TRBJ1-2, with D perhaps TRBD1 (6 bases). The germline V and J ends were trimmed by 2 bases and 7 bases, with 14 bases remaining between them. Germline V gives CDR1 MNHEY, CDR2 SVGAGI. The CDR3 is made up of 14 amino acids. The CDR3 DNA reads TGTGCCAGCAGTTACAACAGGGAGGGAGGTGGCTACACCTTC. This encodes CASSYNREGGGYTF.